This TCR beta chain derives from a study of blood T cell repertoires in COVID-19. Study information: Acute and convalescent COVID-19 samples came from the United States, Italy and Spain. Sample material is recorded as cDNA or gDNA derived from T cells, B-cell-depleted T cells, or PBMCs.

Per the original methods: The assay estimated nucleated cells by amplifying reference gene primers. TCRdb's copy holds only in-frame clones and misses some; the assay was immunoSEQ multiplex PCR. Clone size and the V and J calls come from that table; the DNA yielded D and trimming. Of 77,000 or so clones detected, 74% appear once; the ten largest clones hold 2.5% to 3%. This clone was detected only a few times. The germline V gene encodes CDR1 DFQATT and CDR2 SNEGSKA (reference sequence). The CDR3 spans 11 residues. The specimen was peripheral blood. This clonotype originated in a human donor with acute or convalescent COVID-19. The donor label of this sample is uncertain. This chain connects TRBV20-1 to TRBJ1-5, with D perhaps TRBD1 (6 bases). CDR3 nucleotide sequence: TGCAGCGCAGGGGCTGGTCAGCCCCAGCATTTT. The encoded protein is CSAGAGQPQHF.